Listed below are T cell receptor beta chains from one sample, sequenced in a study of blood T cell repertoires in COVID-19. The table came from immunoSEQ multiplex PCR; TCRdb's copy has only in-frame clones and leaves some out. Of some 240,000 clones detected, approximately 82% appear once; the ten largest clones hold 1.4%. The sequencing sample was made of peripheral blood. The source is a woman aged 40 to 50 who had recovered from COVID-19. The CDR3 runs from the conserved cysteine through the conserved F or W. Fields, in order: V gene, D gene, J gene, CDR3 protein, CDR3 DNA. D genes are given only for firm matches.

TRBV23-1	TRBD1	TRBJ2-1	CASSPPPGQYSYNEQFF	TGCGCCAGCAGTCCACCTCCGGGACAGTATTCTTACAATGAGCAGTTCTTC
TRBV29-1	TRBD1	TRBJ1-2	CSVGDRWGYTF	TGCAGCGTTGGGGACAGGTGGGGGTACACCTTC
TRBV20-1	-	TRBJ2-1	CSPLGDEQFF	TGCAGCCCCTTGGGCGATGAGCAGTTCTTC
TRBV3-1/TRBV3-2	TRBD2	TRBJ2-3	CASSLLAGGLADTQYF	TGTGCCAGCAGCCTACTAGCGGGGGGCCTGGCAGATACGCAGTATTTT
TRBV18	TRBD1	TRBJ1-2	CASSPGTDSYGYTF	TGTGCCAGCTCACCGGGGACAGATAGCTATGGCTACACCTTC
TRBV5-4	TRBD1	TRBJ1-6	CASSLGQGPSSPLHF	TGTGCCAGCAGCTTGGGACAGGGGCCCAGTTCACCCCTCCACTTT
TRBV15	TRBD2	TRBJ2-3	CATSRRTSEADTQYF	TGTGCCACCAGCAGAAGGACTAGCGAAGCAGATACGCAGTATTTT
TRBV27	TRBD2	TRBJ2-3	CASSLGAGGLVPQYF	TGTGCCAGCAGTTTAGGTGCGGGGGGGTTGGTACCGCAGTATTTT
TRBV14	-	TRBJ2-5	CASSRGRQETQYF	TGTGCCAGCAGCCGGGGGAGGCAAGAGACCCAGTACTTC
TRBV7-8	TRBD2	TRBJ2-5	CASSLVSSGGVETQYF	TGTGCCAGCAGCTTAGTATCTAGCGGGGGGGTTGAGACCCAGTACTTC
TRBV7-2	-	TRBJ2-7	CASRSLASSSYEQYF	TGTGCCAGCAGGTCATTAGCCTCGAGCTCCTACGAGCAGTACTTC
TRBV18	TRBD2	TRBJ2-1	CASSPRASGGAWNEQFF	TGTGCCAGCTCACCAAGAGCTAGCGGGGGGGCTTGGAATGAGCAGTTCTTC
TRBV3-1/TRBV3-2	-	TRBJ1-3	CASSPPRWGGNSGNTIYF	TGTGCCAGCAGCCCCCCTAGGTGGGGGGGCAACTCTGGAAACACCATATATTTT